The TCR beta chain described here comes from a study of CD8 T cells in Susac syndrome (dated by TCRdb to about 2019). A note on the overall study: Among the Susac syndrome patients who were sequenced, clinically active disease was present in more than 5 and clinical remission was observed in roughly eight. At blood withdrawal, Susac syndrome patients were therapy-naive, treated with corticosteroids (with IVIg additionally given to some), or treated with IVIg alone. The study used repertoire sequencing to test whether antigen drove CD8+ T cell activation and differentiation in Susac syndrome.

As for this clonotype: Its antigen target is currently unknown. Within one base of it there is no much larger clone, and no base qualities were kept.

RNA was extracted with the RNeasy kit and roughly 0.45 to 1 ug was reverse transcribed using random hexamers. TCR beta CDR3 regions were amplified with the immunoSEQ multiplex PCR assay covering 54 Vbeta and 13 Jbeta segments. To correct PCR amplification bias, a synthetic template baseline was used for both primer optimization and computational correction. The paper's processing steps were these. Reads were assigned to V, D and J genes according to IMGT and analyzed in immunoSEQ Analyzer, with only productive sequences retained. Clonality was computed as one minus Shannon entropy normalized by log2 of the number of productive unique sequences. For each patient and control, public and private clones were evaluated within the 100 most prevalent clones. Clones were defined as Susac-specific if absent from the healthy and MS cohorts, from some 1,000 published viral clones and from other ImmuneACCESS disease sequences. TCRdb reanalyzed the raw reads on its own, using fastp at Q25 for trimming and MiXCR for clone calling, and kept in-frame beta chains. Every entry covers one CDR3 protein and lists the most common genes and DNA from its rows. The authors' filters were not applied to this entry. The sample records over 150,000 distinct CDR3 sequences, about 94% of which are singletons. The biggest ten clones account for 0.099% of the sample.

At the junction V is shortened by 3 bases and J by 0 bases; bases outside the gene matches: 4. The germline V gene gives CDR1 as MNHNS and CDR2 as SASEGT. The CDR3 measures 15 amino acids from cysteine to phenylalanine. The entry retains the CDR3 DNA only, 45 bases that are in frame from base 1. Study-wide conclusions, independent of this receptor: The number of individuals in the TCR sequencing and HLA analysis was acknowledged as relatively small. No clonal expansion was detected in the CD4+ T cell repertoire of Susac syndrome patients.

Peripheral blood CD8+ and CD4+ T cells from healthy donors, Susac syndrome patients and multiple sclerosis patients were profiled using high-throughput TCR beta sequencing. The Susac syndrome patients fulfilled recently defined diagnostic criteria for definite or probable disease. CD8+ TEMRA cells were enriched by FACS, while bulk CD8+ and CD4+ T cells were purified by magnetic negative isolation. Blood was drawn into EDTA tubes, processed within 24 hours, and PBMCs were isolated by density gradient centrifugation. PBMCs intended for TCR sequencing were cryopreserved in liquid nitrogen and were subsequently thawed in a 37 degrees C water bath. The sorted or isolated CD4+, CD8+ and CD8+ TEMRA cells reached a purity of at least 90%.

The TCR originated in a human donor with Susac syndrome. The chain employs TRBV6-1 and TRBJ2-7; TRBD2 aligns with 8 central bases. The sample taken for sequencing was CD4+ T cells from PBMCs. The CDR3 reads as follows: CASSDWGTSSYEQYF. The nucleotides read TGTGCCAGCAGTGATTGGGGGACTAGCTCCTACGAGCAGTACTTC.